This T cell receptor (beta chain) was found in a study of blood T cells in healthy people across ages (dated by TCRdb to between 2014 and 2016). With regard to the full study: In model experiments, template switching captured roughly one uniquely barcoded TCR beta cDNA molecule for every two T cells. Donors were grouped into four age groups: young (average approximately 15 years), middle-aged (39), aged (around 60) and long-lived (less than 85). To avoid experimental bias, donors of different ages were randomly spread across the sequencing lanes. Using deep sequencing normalized with unique cDNA molecular identifiers, the study measured how TCR beta repertoire diversity changes with age. Using the same blood draw, the study looked at two additional independent replicas of 1 million unique cDNA reads for two donors, one aged 18 to 30 and the other aged 80 or older. Overall study outcomes, separate from this receptor: Bulk unsorted PBMC profiling prevented conclusive comparison of naive and antigen-experienced compartments. As age increased, observed TCR beta diversity per million T cells dropped in a roughly linear way, and a significant reduction was already evident by age about 36. Estimates of total diversity based on one million sequenced T cells were considered lower bounds and underestimates. The CMV infection status of donors was not known, potentially confounding age-related changes in expanded clonotypes. The percentage of naive T cells measured by flow cytometry correlated strongly with observed TCR beta diversity. The long-lived group showed more naive CD4+ T cells, fewer expanded clones and increased TCR diversity than the aged group, suggesting age selection.

As regards this clonotype: Its antigen has not been determined. Compared with germline, one end of the junction differs, possibly owing to a read error.

Reading from cysteine to phenylalanine, the CDR3 counts 18 amino acids. Only the CDR3 DNA is retained, 54 bases long and in frame from the first base. Reading the germline V gene gives CDR1 SGHAT and CDR2 FQNNGV. To prepare the library, 5' RACE was applied. TCRdb names Illumina HiSeq 2500 as the instrument used. A second PCR of roughly 7 to 12 cycles was run with a J-beta primer mix and a sample-barcoded 5' primer. Each TCR beta cDNA molecule received a unique molecular identifier from a template-switch 5' adaptor carrying 12 random nucleotides. Each sample yielded at least 3 million CDR3-containing paired-end reads. The Mint cDNA synthesis kit, primed by a TRBC-specific oligonucleotide, was used to synthesize first-strand cDNA from all RNA. After uracil-DNA glycosylase treatment, a first 18-cycle PCR used universal primers M1SS and BC2_uni_R on all cDNA. In the authors' own workflow: For normalization, 1 million high-quality reads were randomly selected from each sample, with every read carrying a distinct molecular identifier. Instead of being binned into consensus sequences, reads that shared molecular identifiers were thrown out. CDR3 identification, clonotype clustering and error correction used MiTCR with a Q25 quality threshold and the strictest error-elimination algorithm. A nonparametric unseen species model using Euler transformation provided a lower-bound estimate of total TCR beta diversity. TCRdb cleaned the public reads at Q25 with fastp, built clones with MiXCR and kept in-frame beta chains. Identical CDR3 protein sequences are pooled into one entry, listed with their most common genes and DNA. The V and J calls, along with clone size, are taken from TCRdb and not from the paper's own processing. The sample records more than 1.4 million distinct CDR3 sequences, 40% to 50% of which are singletons. The ten top clones hold less than 8% of the sample.

Donors were a few dozen systemically healthy Caucasian individuals from Russia aged roughly 6 to 90 years. Each donor gave around 9.9 milliliters of peripheral blood, collected into EDTA-treated Vacutainer tubes. Ficoll-Paque density-gradient centrifugation was used to isolate PBMCs, with at least 7 million per sample. Total RNA was extracted from PBMCs with Trizol reagent, with at least 5 micrograms obtained per sample. The percentages of naive CD45RAhigh/CD27high T cells were determined by flow cytometry on a PBMC aliquot from every donor. The rearrangement combines TRBV11-2 with TRBJ2-1, with 10 central nucleotides matching TRBD2. The receptor comes from a woman under 30 in good health. The material sequenced was blood. The nucleotide sequence reads TGTGCCAGCAGCATAGACGCTCAGGGAACTAGCGGGAAAGGTGAGCAGTTCTTC. Translated, this gives CASSIDAQGTSGKGEQFF. Reference TRBV11-2 and TRBJ2-1 genes cover what lies past the CDR3, so the full variable domain is EAGVAQSPRYKIIEKRQSVAFWCNPISGHATLYWYQQILGQGPKLLIQFQNNGVVDDSQLPKDRFSAERLKGVDSTLKIQPAKLEDSAVYLCASSIDAQGTSGKGEQFFGPGTRLTVL.